This TCR beta chain was retrieved from a study of technical replicates of blood from several donors. The method was immunoSEQ multiplex PCR; TCRdb's version includes in-frame clones alone and lacks a portion of them. Of fewer than 80,000 clones listed, 89% were seen once; the top ten hold about 5%. This clone occurred once. V lost 3 bases to trimming and J lost 2 bases, with 11 bases between them. There are 14 residues in the CDR3. From germline, CDR1 is MGHRA and CDR2 YSYEKL. The sequencing input was PBMCs. The receptor comes from a human donor in good health. Some clones in this sample may be carry-over from other donors' samples. The V gene is TRBV4-1, the J gene TRBJ2-7; a weak D match, TRBD2 (5 bases). The CDR3 DNA reads as TGCGCCAGCAGCCACCCACTAGGAACCTACGAGCAGTACTTC. It specifies CASSHPLGTYEQYF.